Below, 19 T cell receptor beta chains from the same sample are listed, as sequenced in a study of blood T cells in healthy people across ages. With a J-beta primer mix and a sample-barcoded 5' primer, a second PCR ran roughly 7 to 11 cycles. MiXCR, applied by TCRdb to the 5' RACE reads, yields one record per CDR3 protein. The sample has around 690,000 distinct CDR3 sequences, around three fifths seen once. The sequencing input was blood. The receptors here all came from a man between 60 and 75 years old in good health.

A few counts support this clonotype. The CDR3 nucleotides read TGTGCCAGCAGCCAAGTTCAGGTATCTGGAAACACCATATATTTT. It translates to CASSQVQVSGNTIYF. The V gene is TRBV3-1, the J gene TRBJ1-3; D unresolved. CDR1 and CDR2 from the germline V gene are LGHDT and YNNKEL (reference sequence). Trimming left V 1 base short and J 1 base short, with 8 bases between. There are 15 residues in the CDR3.

This CDR3 is CASSLAAQGITEAFF. The CDR3, as DNA: TGTGCCAGCAGCTTAGCGGCCCAGGGAATCACTGAAGCTTTCTTT. V is TRBV7-9 and J is TRBJ1-1, with D perhaps matching TRBD1 (5 bases). V lost 0 bases and J lost 4, with 12 bases in between. The germline V gene has CDR1 SEHNR and CDR2 FQNEAQ (reference sequence). The CDR3 sequence is 15 residues long. The whole variable domain, filled in from reference TRBV7-9 and TRBJ1-1, reads DTGVSQNPRHKITKRGQNVTFRCDPISEHNRLYWYRQTLGQGPEFLTYFQNEAQLEKSRLLSDRFSAERPKGSFSTLEIQRTEQGDSAMYLCASSLAAQGITEAFFGQGTRLTVV.

This chain connects TRBV5-1 to TRBJ2-7, with a possible D match to TRBD1 (6 bases). The CDR3 consists of 15 residues. V was shortened by 1 base and J by 4 bases, with 15 bases between the two germline ends. The germline V gene encodes CDR1 SGHRS and CDR2 YFSETQ. The DNA for the CDR3 is TGCGCCAGCAGCTTGAGCCCAGGGGAGAATTACGAGCAGTACTTC. Residues: CASSLSPGENYEQYF.

This chain links TRBV5-1 with TRBJ2-5; tentative D call: TRBD1 (5 bases). CDR1 is SGHRS, CDR2 YFSETQ, per germline. Trimming took off 1 base at V and 3 bases at J, with 10 bases between the two ends. The CDR3 contains 14 residues. The DNA of the CDR3 is TGCGCCAGCAGCTTGCAGACAGCTAAAGAGACCCAGTACTTC. This encodes CASSLQTAKETQYF.

This chain connects TRBV2 to TRBJ2-5; 9 nucleotides agree with TRBD2. V shed 7 bases and J 2 bases; nucleotides not matched to a gene: 5. From germline, CDR1 is SNHLY and CDR2 FYNNEI. This CDR3 spans 14 amino acids. CDR3 residues: CASNRGGEQETQYF. In DNA form, the CDR3 reads TGTGCCAGCAACCGCGGGGGGGAGCAAGAGACCCAGTACTTC.

The chain combines TRBV2 with TRBJ1-4; no firm D call. The CDR3 totals 14 residues. Germline V gene lookup returns CDR1 SNHLY and CDR2 FYNNEI. The germline V and J ends were trimmed by 2 bases and 4 bases, with 8 bases remaining between them. CDR3 sequence (DNA): TGTGCCAGCAGTGAACGGCCTTTTAATGAAAAACTGTTTTTT. Amino acid sequence: CASSERPFNEKLFF.

The CDR3 sequence is CSVEWDSLTDTQYF. The DNA for the CDR3 is TGCAGCGTTGAATGGGACAGTCTCACAGATACGCAGTATTTT. The J gene is TRBJ2-3, the V gene TRBV29-1; the match to TRBD1 covers 7 bases. The CDR3 spans 14 residues. The V gene end was trimmed by 2 bases and the J gene end by 2 bases; junction bases not matched to a gene: 4. Germline CDR1 SQVTM, CDR2 ANQGSEA.

This clonotype was counted a single time. J is TRBJ2-4 and V is TRBV25-1; tentative D call: TRBD2 (6 bases). The J call may be faulty, since TRBJ2-7 better matches the DNA end. Looked up from germline, CDR1 is MGHDK and CDR2 is SYGVNS. This CDR3 comprises 16 residues. Here the CDR3 DNA reads TGTGCCAGCAGTGAGGGAGGAGTGATAGGCTCCTACGAGCAGTACTTC. Protein: CASSEGGVIGSYEQYF.

The gene calls are TRBV7-8 and TRBJ2-3, with D unresolved. V lost 0 bases and J lost 13, with 11 bases in between. The CDR3 length is 12 residues. The germline V gene encodes CDR1 SGHVS and CDR2 FQNEAQ. The CDR3 loop reads CASSLAGTGEYF. In DNA, the CDR3 is TGTGCCAGCAGCTTAGCCGGCACCGGCGAGTATTTT. The whole variable domain, remainder taken from reference TRBV7-8 and TRBJ2-3, is GAGVSQSPRYKVAKRGQDVALRCDPISGHVSLFWYQQALGQGPEFLTYFQNEAQLDKSGLPSDRFFAERPEGSVSTLKIQRTQQEDSAVYLCASSLAGTGEYFGPGTRLTVL.

The rearrangement joins TRBV3-1 to TRBJ1-4, with D possibly matching TRBD1 (6 bases). This CDR3 is 14 amino acids long. The ends were cut back, 4 bases at V and 8 bases at J, with 14 bases in the middle. The germline CDR1 and CDR2 sequences are LGHDT and YNNKEL (reference sequence). CDR3 sequence: CASSPTGPWEKLFF. The CDR3 coding sequence is TGTGCCAGCAGCCCGACAGGACCTTGGGAAAAACTGTTTTTT. The whole variable domain, remainder taken from reference TRBV3-1 and TRBJ1-4, is DTAVSQTPKYLVTQMGNDKSIKCEQNLGHDTMYWYKQDSKKFLKIMFSYNNKELIINETVPNRFSPKSPDKAHLNLHINSLELGDSAVYFCASSPTGPWEKLFFGSGTQLSVL.

The chain has TRBV5-1 and TRBJ1-1; TRBD1 agrees at 7 bases. The ends lost 3 bases at V and 3 bases at J; junction bases unmatched: 2. Germline assignment: CDR1 SGHRS and CDR2 YFSETQ. This CDR3 spans 13 amino acids. The CDR3 DNA reads as TGCGCCAGCAGCTCCGGACAGGACACTGAAGCTTTCTTT. Translation: CASSSGQDTEAFF.

The CDR3 region has the DNA TGTGCCAGCACCGGGGGGGCCACAGATACGCAGTATTTT. Translation gives CASTGGATDTQYF. V usage is TRBV28 and J usage is TRBJ2-3; TRBD2 aligns across 8 bases. J gave up 2 bases and V 7 bases, and 2 bases lay outside the gene matches. The germline V gene encodes CDR1 MDHEN and CDR2 SYDVKM. The CDR3 totals 13 residues.

This sequence joins TRBV29-1 and TRBJ1-1, with 10 nucleotides matching TRBD1. The CDR3 has 13 residues. Looked up from germline, CDR1 is SQVTM and CDR2 is ANQGSEA. V shed 7 bases, J shed 4 bases, and the junction held 6 bases outside the gene matches. The DNA of the CDR3 is TGCAGCGCAAGGACAGGGGGTGGCACTGAAGCTTTCTTT. Translated: CSARTGGGTEAFF. Full variable domain (missing parts from reference TRBV29-1 and TRBJ1-1): SAVISQKPSRDICQRGTSLTIQCQVDSQVTMMFWYRQQPGQSLTLIATANQGSEATYESGFVIDKFPISRPNLTFSTLTVSNMSPEDSSIYLCSARTGGGTEAFFGQGTRLTVV.

The chain carries TRBV21-1 and TRBJ2-1; the table gives TRBD1 as D, unverified against the DNA. TRBV21-1 is flagged as a pseudogene. This CDR3 region has 15 residues. The CDR3 nucleotides read TGTGCCAGCAGCAAACAAGGCGCCGCCTACAATGAGCAGTTCTTC. Amino acid sequence: CASSKQGAAYNEQFF.

The CDR3 nucleotides are TGTGCCAGCAGCAGACAGGGCTCTGAAAAACTGTTTTTT. It yields the protein CASSRQGSEKLFF. The V call is TRBV28, the J call TRBJ1-4, with 7 positions matching TRBD1. The CDR3 loop spans 13 amino acids. Per germline, CDR1 MDHEN and CDR2 SYDVKM. After removal of 6 bases from V and 7 bases from J, the junction contained 5 bases not matched to a gene.

This CDR3 is CASKVTSNQPQHF. CDR3 DNA sequence: TGTGCCAGCAAGGTGACTAGCAATCAGCCCCAGCATTTT. The chain employs TRBV6-1 and TRBJ1-5; no clear D. V was cut by 7 bases and J by 0 bases, with 7 bases left in between. Germline CDR1 is MNHNS and CDR2 is SASEGT. The CDR3 contains 13 residues.

The CDR3 loop is CASSQMGSYNEQFF. CDR3 nucleotides: TGTGCCAGCAGCCAAATGGGCAGTTACAATGAGCAGTTCTTC. This chain joins TRBV3-1 and TRBJ2-1; D ambiguous. The V end lost 2 bases, the J end lost 4 bases, and 9 bases lay between the germline ends. Germline V gene lookup returns CDR1 LGHDT and CDR2 YNNKEL (reference sequence). The CDR3 is 14 amino acids.

This clonotype was observed a few times. The chain couples TRBV5-1 to TRBJ2-1, with TRBD1 as a possible D gene (5 bases). The V and J ends lost 4 bases and 7 bases respectively, with 9 bases between them. Germline V CDR1 and CDR2: SGHRS, YFSETQ. The CDR3 is made up of 12 amino acids. This CDR3 reads CASSEQENEQFF. The DNA for the CDR3 is TGCGCCAGCAGCGAACAGGAAAATGAGCAGTTCTTC.

The rearrangement joins TRBV5-1 to TRBJ2-5; possible D gene TRBD1, 5 bases. The CDR3 spans 14 residues. V lost 1 base to trimming and J lost 3 bases, with 10 bases between them. Germline V CDR1 and CDR2: SGHRS, YFSETQ. DNA for the CDR3: TGCGCCAGCAGCTTGTATCCAGGGAAAGAGACCCAGTACTTC. Amino acids: CASSLYPGKETQYF.